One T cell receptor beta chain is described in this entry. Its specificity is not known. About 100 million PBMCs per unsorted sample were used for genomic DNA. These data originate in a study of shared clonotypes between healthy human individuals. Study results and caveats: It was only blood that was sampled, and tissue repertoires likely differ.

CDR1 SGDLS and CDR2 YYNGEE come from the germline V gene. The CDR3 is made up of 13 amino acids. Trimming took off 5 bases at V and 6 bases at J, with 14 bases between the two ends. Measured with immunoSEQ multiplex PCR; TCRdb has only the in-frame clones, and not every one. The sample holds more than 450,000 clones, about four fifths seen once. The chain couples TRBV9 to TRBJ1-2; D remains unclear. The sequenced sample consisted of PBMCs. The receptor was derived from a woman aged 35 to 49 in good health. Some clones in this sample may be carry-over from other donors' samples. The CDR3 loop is CASSQRTQDGYTF. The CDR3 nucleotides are TGTGCCAGCAGTCAGCGGACCCAAGATGGCTACACCTTC.